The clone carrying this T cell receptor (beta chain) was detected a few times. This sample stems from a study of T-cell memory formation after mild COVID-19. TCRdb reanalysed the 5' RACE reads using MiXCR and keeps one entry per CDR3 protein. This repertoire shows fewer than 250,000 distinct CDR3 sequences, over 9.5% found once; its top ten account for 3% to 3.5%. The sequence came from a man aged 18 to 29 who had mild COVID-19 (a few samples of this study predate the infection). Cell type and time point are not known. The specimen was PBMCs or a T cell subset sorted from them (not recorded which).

This CDR3 is CASSSIPLLANYGYTF. The CDR3 DNA sequence: TGCGCCAGCAGCTCTATACCGTTGCTAGCTAACTATGGCTACACCTTC. The J gene is TRBJ1-2, the V gene TRBV5-1; D is unresolved. The CDR3 has 16 residues. Germline CDR1 and CDR2: SGHRS and YFSETQ. The V end lost 3 bases, the J end lost 0 bases, and 15 bases lay between the germline ends.